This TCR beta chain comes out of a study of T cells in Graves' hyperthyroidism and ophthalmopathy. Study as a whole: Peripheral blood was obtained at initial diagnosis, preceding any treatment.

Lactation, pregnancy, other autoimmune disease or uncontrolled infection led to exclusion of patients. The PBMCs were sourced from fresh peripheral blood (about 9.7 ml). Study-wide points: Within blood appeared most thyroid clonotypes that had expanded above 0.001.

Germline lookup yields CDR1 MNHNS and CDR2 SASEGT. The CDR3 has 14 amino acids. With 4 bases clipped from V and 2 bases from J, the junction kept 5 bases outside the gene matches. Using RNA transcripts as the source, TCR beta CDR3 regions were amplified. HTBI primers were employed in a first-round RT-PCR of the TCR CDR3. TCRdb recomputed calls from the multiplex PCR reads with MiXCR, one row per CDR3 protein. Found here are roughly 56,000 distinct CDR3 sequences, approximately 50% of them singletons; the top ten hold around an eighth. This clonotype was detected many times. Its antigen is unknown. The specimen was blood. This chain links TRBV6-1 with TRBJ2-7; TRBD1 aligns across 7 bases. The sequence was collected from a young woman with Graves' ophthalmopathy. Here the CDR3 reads CASSGGQTAYEQYF. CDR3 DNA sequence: TGTGCCAGCAGTGGGGGACAGACCGCCTACGAGCAGTACTTC.